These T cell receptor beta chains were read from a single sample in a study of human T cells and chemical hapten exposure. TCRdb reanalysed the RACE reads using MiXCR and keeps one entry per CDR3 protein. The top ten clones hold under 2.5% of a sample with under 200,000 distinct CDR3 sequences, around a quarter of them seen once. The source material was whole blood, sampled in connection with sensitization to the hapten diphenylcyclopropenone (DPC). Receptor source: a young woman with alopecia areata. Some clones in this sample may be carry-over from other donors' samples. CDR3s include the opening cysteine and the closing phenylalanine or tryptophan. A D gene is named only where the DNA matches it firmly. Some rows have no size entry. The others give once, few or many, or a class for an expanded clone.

cdr3_aa: CASSRQGGVSVLTF; cdr3_nt: TGTGCCAGCAGTCGACAGGGGGGAGTTAGTGTCCTGACTTTC; j_call: TRBJ2-6; clone_size: few; d_call: TRBD1; v_call: TRBV28
cdr3_aa: CASSLGGPYNEQFF; cdr3_nt: TGCGCCAGCAGCTTGGGAGGCCCCTACAATGAGCAGTTCTTC; j_call: TRBJ2-1; clone_size: -; d_call: -; v_call: TRBV5-1
cdr3_aa: CASSQVDGYEQYF; cdr3_nt: TGTGCCAGCAGCCAAGTGGACGGCTACGAGCAGTACTTC; j_call: TRBJ2-7; clone_size: -; d_call: -; v_call: TRBV3-1
cdr3_aa: CASSLDRTDNEQFF; cdr3_nt: TGTGCCAGCAGCCTCGACCGGACCGACAATGAGCAGTTCTTC; j_call: TRBJ2-1; clone_size: few; d_call: -; v_call: TRBV4-2
cdr3_aa: CSSDFVGNSPLHF; cdr3_nt: TGCAGCTCTGACTTCGTAGGGAACTCACCCCTCCACTTT; j_call: TRBJ1-6; clone_size: -; d_call: -; v_call: TRBV29-1
cdr3_aa: CSAGVTGYDKNIQYF; cdr3_nt: TGCAGTGCTGGGGTGACAGGGTATGACAAAAACATTCAGTACTTC; j_call: TRBJ2-4; clone_size: -; d_call: TRBD1; v_call: TRBV20-1
cdr3_aa: CSVDPRGDSAMNTEAFF; cdr3_nt: TGCAGCGTTGACCCCAGGGGGGACAGTGCTATGAACACTGAAGCTTTCTTT; j_call: TRBJ1-1; clone_size: few; d_call: TRBD1; v_call: TRBV29-1
cdr3_aa: CSVETQQETQYF; cdr3_nt: TGCAGCGTCGAGACACAGCAAGAGACCCAGTACTTC; j_call: TRBJ2-5; clone_size: few; d_call: -; v_call: TRBV29-1
cdr3_aa: CASSARVQGARDTQYF; cdr3_nt: TGTGCCAGCAGCGCGCGAGTCCAGGGGGCTCGGGATACGCAGTATTTT; j_call: TRBJ2-3; clone_size: -; d_call: TRBD1; v_call: TRBV5-6
cdr3_aa: CASSLGPGLEAFF; cdr3_nt: TGTGCCAGCAGTTTAGGGCCGGGCCTTGAAGCTTTCTTT; j_call: TRBJ1-1; clone_size: few; d_call: -; v_call: TRBV12-3/TRBV12-4
cdr3_aa: CASSLAVNRGSNYGYTF; cdr3_nt: TGTGCCAGCAGCTTAGCGGTTAACAGGGGGTCTAACTATGGCTACACCTTC; j_call: TRBJ1-2; clone_size: -; d_call: TRBD1; v_call: TRBV7-2
cdr3_aa: CASSTRSGGRYNEQFF; cdr3_nt: TGTGCCAGCAGTACTCGTAGCGGGGGACGTTACAATGAGCAGTTCTTC; j_call: TRBJ2-1; clone_size: -; d_call: TRBD2; v_call: TRBV27
cdr3_aa: CSARDLGSAGEVNTEAFF; cdr3_nt: TGCAGTGCTAGAGATTTAGGATCGGCAGGGGAGGTTAACACTGAAGCTTTCTTT; j_call: TRBJ1-1; clone_size: few; d_call: -; v_call: TRBV20-1
cdr3_aa: CASSQRTGVSEQYF; cdr3_nt: TGCGCCAGCAGCCAACGGACAGGGGTGTCAGAGCAGTACTTC; j_call: TRBJ2-7; clone_size: few; d_call: TRBD1; v_call: TRBV4-2
cdr3_aa: CASRRDANTGELFF; cdr3_nt: TGTGCCAGCAGGCGAGACGCTAACACCGGGGAGCTGTTTTTT; j_call: TRBJ2-2; clone_size: -; d_call: -; v_call: TRBV6-5
cdr3_aa: CASSLNRVGNTIYF; cdr3_nt: TGTGCCAGCAGCTTAAACAGGGTGGGGAACACCATATATTTT; j_call: TRBJ1-3; clone_size: -; d_call: -; v_call: TRBV7-2
cdr3_aa: CASSQRTLTDTQYF; cdr3_nt: TGTGCCAGCAGCCAAAGGACTCTCACAGATACGCAGTATTTT; j_call: TRBJ2-3; clone_size: -; d_call: -; v_call: TRBV4-2
cdr3_aa: CSASKGRLYSYEQYF; cdr3_nt: TGCAGTGCAAGTAAGGGCCGACTATACTCCTACGAGCAGTACTTC; j_call: TRBJ2-7; clone_size: -; d_call: -; v_call: TRBV20-1
cdr3_aa: CSARDDPDSGARRQFF; cdr3_nt: TGCAGTGCTAGAGATGATCCGGATAGCGGGGCACGTAGGCAGTTCTTC; j_call: TRBJ2-1; clone_size: -; d_call: TRBD2; v_call: TRBV20-1
cdr3_aa: CSGASGVSYEQYF; cdr3_nt: TGCAGCGGCGCTAGCGGGGTGAGCTACGAGCAGTACTTC; j_call: TRBJ2-7; clone_size: -; d_call: TRBD2; v_call: TRBV29-1
cdr3_aa: CASSFTPAGGINEQFF; cdr3_nt: TGTGCCAGCAGTTTTACCCCGGCAGGGGGCATCAATGAGCAGTTCTTC; j_call: TRBJ2-1; clone_size: few; d_call: TRBD1; v_call: TRBV12-3/TRBV12-4
cdr3_aa: CASSELQGGNTEAFF; cdr3_nt: TGTGCCAGCTCAGAACTACAGGGGGGGAACACTGAAGCTTTCTTT; j_call: TRBJ1-1; clone_size: -; d_call: TRBD1; v_call: TRBV18
cdr3_aa: CASNTGAYEQYF; cdr3_nt: TGTGCCAGCAATACAGGAGCTTACGAGCAGTACTTC; j_call: TRBJ2-7; clone_size: -; d_call: -; v_call: TRBV6-1
cdr3_aa: CSARQGQNEQYF; cdr3_nt: TGCAGCGCCCGACAGGGGCAAAACGAGCAGTACTTC; j_call: TRBJ2-7; clone_size: -; d_call: TRBD1; v_call: TRBV29-1
cdr3_aa: CASSPHGRNNYGYTF; cdr3_nt: TGTGCCAGCAGTCCACATGGACGGAATAACTATGGCTACACCTTC; j_call: TRBJ1-2; clone_size: -; d_call: -; v_call: TRBV6-2/TRBV6-3